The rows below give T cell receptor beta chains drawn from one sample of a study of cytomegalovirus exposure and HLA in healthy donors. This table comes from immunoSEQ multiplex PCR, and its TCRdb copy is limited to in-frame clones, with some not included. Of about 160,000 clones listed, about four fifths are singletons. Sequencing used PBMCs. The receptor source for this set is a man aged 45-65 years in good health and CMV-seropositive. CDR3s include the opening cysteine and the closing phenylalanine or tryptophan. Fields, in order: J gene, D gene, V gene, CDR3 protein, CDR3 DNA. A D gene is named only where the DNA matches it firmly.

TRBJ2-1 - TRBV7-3 CASSLYPQGEGDEQFF TGTGCCAGCAGCTTATATCCCCAGGGCGAGGGGGATGAGCAGTTCTTC
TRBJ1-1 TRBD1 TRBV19 CASGTGYGEAFF TGTGCCAGTGGGACAGGGTATGGTGAAGCTTTCTTT
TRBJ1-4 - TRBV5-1 CASSPGGNEKLFF TGCGCCAGCAGCCCGGGTGGTAATGAAAAACTGTTTTTT
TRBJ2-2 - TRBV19 CASSIGTGELFF TGTGCCAGTAGTATCGGTACCGGGGAGCTGTTTTTT
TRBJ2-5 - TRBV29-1 CSDRPRGFQETQYF TGCAGCGACCGCCCGAGGGGGTTCCAGGAGACCCAGTACTTC
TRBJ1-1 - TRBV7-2 CASSLFGGLGTEAFF TGTGCCAGCAGCTTATTCGGGGGGTTGGGCACTGAAGCTTTCTTT
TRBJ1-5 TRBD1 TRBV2 CASSGDRGSNQPQHF TGTGCCAGCAGCGGGGACAGGGGTAGCAATCAGCCCCAGCATTTT
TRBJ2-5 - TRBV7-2 CASSLGGLAETQYF TGTGCCAGCAGCTTAGGAGGTCTCGCTGAGACCCAGTACTTC
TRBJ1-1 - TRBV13 CASSLGTKTYNTEAFF TGTGCCAGCAGCTTAGGAACTAAAACCTATAACACTGAAGCTTTCTTT
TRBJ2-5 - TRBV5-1 CASSPSGQIQETQYF TGCGCCAGCAGCCCTTCAGGTCAGATCCAAGAGACCCAGTACTTC